This entry lists 9 T cell receptor beta chains sequenced from one sample in a study of vaccination and CD4 T cells after COVID-19. Treatment specified: roughly 10-day PBMC culture with coronavirus spike peptide pools or control peptides (ViraFEST assay). Sequenced with the Oncomine TCR Beta short-read assay was DNA taken from cultured CD4+ T cells. TCRdb ran MiXCR on the PCR reads and lists one entry per CDR3 protein. Among 15,000 to 20,000 distinct CDR3 sequences listed, approximately 49% were seen once. These receptors' targets are unknown. Sequenced input: CD4+ T cells from blood, cultured in vitro. Receptors originate from a human donor who had recovered from COVID-19.

The J gene is TRBJ2-1, the V gene TRBV30; TRBD2 matches 8 bases. Germline V lookup: CDR1 GTSNPN, CDR2 SVGIG (reference sequence). The CDR3 contains 13 residues. Trimming at V came to 1 base and at J to 9 bases, leaving 5 bases not matched to a gene. DNA of the CDR3: TGTGCCTGGAGTGGGGTAGCGGGGACTGAGCAGTTCTTC. This translates into CAWSGVAGTEQFF.

J is TRBJ2-5 and V is TRBV7-9; D is undetermined. V gave up 5 bases and J gave up 7 bases, with 11 bases separating them. Germline lookup yields CDR1 SEHNR and CDR2 FQNEAQ (reference sequence). The CDR3 contains 12 residues. Written as DNA, the CDR3 is TGTGCCAGCAGCCTCCCTGTGGGGACCCAGTACTTC. This encodes CASSLPVGTQYF.

The gene calls are TRBV11-2 and TRBJ2-7; no firm D call. The V end lost 5 bases, the J end lost 7 bases, and 12 bases lay between the germline ends. This CDR3 is 12 amino acids long. Germline CDR1 SGHAT, CDR2 FQNNGV. The CDR3 reads CASSHPEGEQYF. CDR3 nucleotides: TGTGCCAGCAGCCACCCAGAAGGGGAGCAGTACTTC.

The CDR3 DNA is TGTGCCAGCAGTCCCCTGCCTGGGGGCACCTACGAGCAGTACTTC. It specifies CASSPLPGGTYEQYF. The chain combines TRBV2 with TRBJ2-7; the D gene is possibly TRBD1 (6 bases). Trimming removed 5 bases at V and 2 bases at J, with 16 bases between. Germline V gives CDR1 SNHLY, CDR2 FYNNEI. This CDR3 is built from 15 residues.

The CDR3 DNA sequence: TGTGCCAGCAGTGAAGCCAATGGGCCCTACGAGCAGTACTTC. This encodes CASSEANGPYEQYF. The chain links TRBV6-1 to TRBJ2-7, with no clear D. V lost 0 bases and J lost 2, with 8 bases in between. Germline V lookup: CDR1 MNHNS, CDR2 SASEGT. CDR3 length: 14 residues.

V gene TRBV7-2 combines with J gene TRBJ2-4, with 7 bases lining up with TRBD2. Per germline, CDR1 SGHTA and CDR2 FQGNSA. CDR3 length equals 16 residues. Germline trimming cut 4 bases from V and 0 bases from J; bases unmatched to any gene: 6. CDR3 in DNA: TGTGCCAGCAGCTCCGGGACTACGATAGCCAAAAACATTCAGTACTTC. This codes for CASSSGTTIAKNIQYF.

The sample holds a few counts of this clonotype. The rearrangement uses TRBV10-1 and TRBJ2-7, with D unresolved. The CDR3 totals 14 residues. Deletions cut 5 bases from V and 2 bases from J, with 13 bases between. CDR1 is WNHNN, CDR2 SYGVQD, per germline (reference sequence). This CDR3 is CASSSFDFPYEQYF. The CDR3 bases are TGCGCCAGCAGTTCTTTCGATTTTCCCTACGAGCAGTACTTC.

V is TRBV19 and J is TRBJ1-2, with 7 bases that match TRBD1. In germline, CDR1 is LNHDA, CDR2 SQIVND (reference sequence). CDR3 length: 14 residues. Trimming at V came to 8 bases and at J to 8 bases, leaving 14 bases not matched to a gene. This CDR3 reads CASALPDRRGGYTF. DNA of the CDR3: TGTGCCAGTGCCCTCCCGGACAGGCGAGGCGGCTACACCTTC.

The rearrangement links TRBV6-1 to TRBJ1-5; D not resolved. CDR1 and CDR2 from the germline V gene are MNHNS and SASEGT. The CDR3 is 15 amino acids. The ends were cut back, 6 bases at V and 2 bases at J, with 14 bases in the middle. CDR3 nucleotide sequence: TGTGCCAGCAGGACCCCCGAATCGGGCAATCAGCCCCAGCATTTT. It encodes CASRTPESGNQPQHF.